Sequencing of this T cell receptor beta chain was carried out in a study of blood T cell repertoires in COVID-19. For the study at large: The United States, Italy and Spain were the sources of the acute and convalescent COVID-19 samples.

This table comes from immunoSEQ multiplex PCR, and its TCRdb copy is limited to in-frame clones, with some not included. The table includes fewer than 200,000 clones, more than 75% detected once. V lost 5 bases, J lost 5 bases, and 3 bases stayed unmatched. Germline CDR1 reads SGHTA; CDR2 reads FQGTGA. CDR3 length: 13 residues. This clone occurred once. Source material: PBMCs or T cells enriched from blood (not recorded which). The clonotype was recovered from a woman aged 50 to 65 who had recovered from COVID-19. V usage is TRBV7-3 and J usage is TRBJ2-5; 9 bases are a match to TRBD2. The CDR3 nucleotides read TGTGCCAGCAGCGCGACTAGCGGTGAGACCCAGTACTTC. Translated, it gives CASSATSGETQYF.